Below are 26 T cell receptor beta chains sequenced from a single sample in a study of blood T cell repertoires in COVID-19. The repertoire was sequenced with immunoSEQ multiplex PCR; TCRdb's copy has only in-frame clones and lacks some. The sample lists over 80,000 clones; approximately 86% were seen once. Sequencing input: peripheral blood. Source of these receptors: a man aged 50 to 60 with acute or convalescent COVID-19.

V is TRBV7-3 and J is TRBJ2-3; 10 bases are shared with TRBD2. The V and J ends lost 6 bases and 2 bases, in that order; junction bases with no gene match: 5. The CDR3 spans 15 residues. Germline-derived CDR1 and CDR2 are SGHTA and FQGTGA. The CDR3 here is CASSVAGGVTDTQYF. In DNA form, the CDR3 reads TGTGCCAGCAGTGTAGCGGGAGGAGTCACAGATACGCAGTATTTT.

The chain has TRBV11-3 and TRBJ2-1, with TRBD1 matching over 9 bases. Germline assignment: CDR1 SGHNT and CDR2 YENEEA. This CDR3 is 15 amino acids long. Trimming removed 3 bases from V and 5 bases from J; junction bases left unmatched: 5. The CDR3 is CASSFGTGSNNEQFF. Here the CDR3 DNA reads TGTGCCAGCAGCTTCGGGACAGGGTCAAACAATGAGCAGTTCTTC.

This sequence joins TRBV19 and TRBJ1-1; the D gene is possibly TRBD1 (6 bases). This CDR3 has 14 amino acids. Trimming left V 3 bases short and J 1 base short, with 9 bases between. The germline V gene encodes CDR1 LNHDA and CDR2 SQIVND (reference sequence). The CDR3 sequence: CASSMQGPNTEAFF. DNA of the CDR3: TGTGCCAGTAGTATGCAGGGGCCGAACACTGAAGCTTTCTTT.

The CDR3 reads CASSVVGTSEGTGELFF. CDR3 nucleotides: TGTGCCAGCAGCGTAGTTGGGACTAGCGAAGGAACCGGGGAGCTGTTTTTT. The V and J genes are TRBV9 and TRBJ2-2, with 10 positions matching TRBD2. J was trimmed by 5 bases and V by 0 bases; bases with no gene match: 7. There are 17 residues in the CDR3. CDR1 and CDR2 (germline): SGDLS, YYNGEE.

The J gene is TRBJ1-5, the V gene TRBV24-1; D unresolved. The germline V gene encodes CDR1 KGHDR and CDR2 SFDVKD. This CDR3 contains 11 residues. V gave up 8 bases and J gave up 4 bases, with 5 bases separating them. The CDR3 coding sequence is TGTGCCACCATTCCGAATCAGCCCCAGCATTTT. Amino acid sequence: CATIPNQPQHF.

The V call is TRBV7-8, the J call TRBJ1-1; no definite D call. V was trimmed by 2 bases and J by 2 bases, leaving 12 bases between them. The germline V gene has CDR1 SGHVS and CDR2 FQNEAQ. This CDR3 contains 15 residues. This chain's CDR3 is CASSLSGTVNTEAFF. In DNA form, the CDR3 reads TGTGCCAGCAGCTTAAGCGGTACAGTTAACACTGAAGCTTTCTTT. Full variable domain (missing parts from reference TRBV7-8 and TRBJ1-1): GAGVSQSPRYKVAKRGQDVALRCDPISGHVSLFWYQQALGQGPEFLTYFQNEAQLDKSGLPSDRFFAERPEGSVSTLKIQRTQQEDSAVYLCASSLSGTVNTEAFFGQGTRLTVV.

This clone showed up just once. The CDR3 DNA reads as TGTGCCAGCAGTGAAGCGCAATCTCTGGACAGAAATTCCTACGAGCAGTACTTC. As protein: CASSEAQSLDRNSYEQYF. V and J are TRBV2 and TRBJ2-7, with D tentatively TRBD1 (6 bases). V was pared by 0 bases and J by 1 base, with 19 bases between. The V gene's germline CDR1 is SNHLY and CDR2 FYNNEI. This CDR3 region has 18 residues.

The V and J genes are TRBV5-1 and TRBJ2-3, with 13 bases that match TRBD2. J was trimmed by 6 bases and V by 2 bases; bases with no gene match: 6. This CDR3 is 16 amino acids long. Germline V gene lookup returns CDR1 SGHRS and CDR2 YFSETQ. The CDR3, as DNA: TGCGCCAGCAGCTTAAGGACTAGCGGGAGTGCTGATACGCAGTATTTT. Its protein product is CASSLRTSGSADTQYF. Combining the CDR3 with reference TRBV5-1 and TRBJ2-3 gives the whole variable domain KAGVTQTPRYLIKTRGQQVTLSCSPISGHRSVSWYQQTPGQGLQFLFEYFSETQRNKGNFPGRFSGRQFSNSRSEMNVSTLELGDSALYLCASSLRTSGSADTQYFGPGTRLTVL.

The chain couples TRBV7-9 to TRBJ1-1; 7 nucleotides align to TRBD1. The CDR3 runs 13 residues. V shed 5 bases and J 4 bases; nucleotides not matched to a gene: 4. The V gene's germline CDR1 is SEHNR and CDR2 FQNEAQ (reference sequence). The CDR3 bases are TGTGCCAGCAGCACGACAGGGTTCACTGAAGCTTTCTTT. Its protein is CASSTTGFTEAFF.

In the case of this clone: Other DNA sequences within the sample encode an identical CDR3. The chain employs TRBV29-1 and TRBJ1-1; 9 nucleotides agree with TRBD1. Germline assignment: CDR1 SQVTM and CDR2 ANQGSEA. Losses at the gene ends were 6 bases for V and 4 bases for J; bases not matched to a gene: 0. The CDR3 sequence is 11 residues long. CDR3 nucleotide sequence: TGCAGCGTGGGACAGGGCACTGAAGCTTTCTTT. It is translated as CSVGQGTEAFF.

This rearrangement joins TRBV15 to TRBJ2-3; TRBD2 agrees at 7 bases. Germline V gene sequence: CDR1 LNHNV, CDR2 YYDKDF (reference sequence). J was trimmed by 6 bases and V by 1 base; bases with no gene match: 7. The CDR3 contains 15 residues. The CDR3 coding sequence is TGTGCCACCAGCAGAGGGCCGGGGGGAAAGGATACGCAGTATTTT. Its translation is CATSRGPGGKDTQYF.

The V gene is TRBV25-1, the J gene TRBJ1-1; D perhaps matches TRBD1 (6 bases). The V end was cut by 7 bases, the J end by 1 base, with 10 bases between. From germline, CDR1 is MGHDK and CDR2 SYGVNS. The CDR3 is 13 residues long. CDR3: CASTNRANTEAFF. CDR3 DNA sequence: TGTGCCAGCACCAACAGGGCGAACACTGAAGCTTTCTTT.

The CDR3: CATPGQGVRDPYNEQFF. In DNA form, the CDR3 reads TGTGCCACTCCGGGACAGGGGGTCAGGGATCCCTACAATGAGCAGTTCTTC. The chain carries TRBV24-1 and TRBJ2-1; 11 bases are shared with TRBD1. V lost 10 bases to trimming and J lost 2 bases; unmatched junction nucleotides: 12. Germline assignment: CDR1 KGHDR and CDR2 SFDVKD. The CDR3 runs 17 residues.

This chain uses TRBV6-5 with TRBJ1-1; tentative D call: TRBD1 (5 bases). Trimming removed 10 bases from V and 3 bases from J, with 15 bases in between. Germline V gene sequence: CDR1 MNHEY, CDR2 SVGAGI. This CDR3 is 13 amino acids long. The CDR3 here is CATSGSMDTEAFF. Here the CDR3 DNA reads TGTGCCACCTCAGGGTCGATGGACACTGAAGCTTTCTTT.

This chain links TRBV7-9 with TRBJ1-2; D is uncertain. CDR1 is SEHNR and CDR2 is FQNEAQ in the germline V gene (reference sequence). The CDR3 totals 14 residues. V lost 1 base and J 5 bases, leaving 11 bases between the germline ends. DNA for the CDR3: TGTGCCAGCAGCTTAGTGACGGCGGAGTATGGCTACACCTTC. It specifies CASSLVTAEYGYTF.

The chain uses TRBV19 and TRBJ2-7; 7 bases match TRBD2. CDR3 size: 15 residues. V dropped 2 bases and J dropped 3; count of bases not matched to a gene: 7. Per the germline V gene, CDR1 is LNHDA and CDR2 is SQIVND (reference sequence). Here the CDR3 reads CASSISGGGGYEQYF. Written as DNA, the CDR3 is TGTGCCAGTAGTATATCGGGGGGAGGAGGCTACGAGCAGTACTTC.

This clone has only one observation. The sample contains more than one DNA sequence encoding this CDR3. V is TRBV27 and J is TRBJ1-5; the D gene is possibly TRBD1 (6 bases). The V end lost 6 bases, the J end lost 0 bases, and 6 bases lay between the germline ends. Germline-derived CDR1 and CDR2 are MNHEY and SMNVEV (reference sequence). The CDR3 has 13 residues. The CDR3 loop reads CASRQGSNQPQHF. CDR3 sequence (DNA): TGTGCCAGCAGACAGGGTAGCAATCAGCCCCAGCATTTT.

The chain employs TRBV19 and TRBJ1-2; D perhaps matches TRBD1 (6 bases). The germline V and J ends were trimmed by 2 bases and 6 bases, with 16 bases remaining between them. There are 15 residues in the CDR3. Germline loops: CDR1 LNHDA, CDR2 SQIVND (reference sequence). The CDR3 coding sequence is TGTGCCAGTAGTATAACTCAGGGGTTGAGCGATGGCTACACCTTC. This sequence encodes CASSITQGLSDGYTF.

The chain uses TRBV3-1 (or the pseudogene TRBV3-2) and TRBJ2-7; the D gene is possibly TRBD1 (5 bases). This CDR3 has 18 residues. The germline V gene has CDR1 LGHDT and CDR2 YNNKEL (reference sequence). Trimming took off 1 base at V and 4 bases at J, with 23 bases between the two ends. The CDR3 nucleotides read TGTGCCAGCAGCCAAGGTAGAGACCGACAGAACCTTTATTACGAGCAGTACTTC. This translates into CASSQGRDRQNLYYEQYF.

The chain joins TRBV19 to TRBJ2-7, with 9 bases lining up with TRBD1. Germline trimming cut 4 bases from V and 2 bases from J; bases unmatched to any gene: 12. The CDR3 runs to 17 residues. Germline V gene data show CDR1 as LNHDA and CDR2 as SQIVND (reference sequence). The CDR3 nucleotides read TGTGCCAGTAGTAAACAGGGGGCTGACCTATTTCCCTACGAGCAGTACTTC. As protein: CASSKQGADLFPYEQYF.

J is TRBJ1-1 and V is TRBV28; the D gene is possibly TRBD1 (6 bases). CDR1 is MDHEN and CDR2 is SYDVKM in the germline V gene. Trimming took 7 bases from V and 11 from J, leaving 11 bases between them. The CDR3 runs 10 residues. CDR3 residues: CASTIQGAFF. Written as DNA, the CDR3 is TGTGCCAGCACCATTCAGGGGGCTTTCTTT.

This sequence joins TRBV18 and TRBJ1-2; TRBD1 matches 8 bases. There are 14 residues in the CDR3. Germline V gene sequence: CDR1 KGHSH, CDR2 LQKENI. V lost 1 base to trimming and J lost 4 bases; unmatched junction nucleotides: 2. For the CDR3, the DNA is TGTGCCAGCTCACCACTCGACAGGGGCTATGGCTACACCTTC. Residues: CASSPLDRGYGYTF.

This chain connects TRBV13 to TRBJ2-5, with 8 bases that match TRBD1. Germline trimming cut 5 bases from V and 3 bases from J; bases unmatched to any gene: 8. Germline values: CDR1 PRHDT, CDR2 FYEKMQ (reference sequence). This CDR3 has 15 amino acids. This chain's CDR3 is CASSPVGQAEETQYF. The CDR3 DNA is TGTGCCAGCAGCCCGGTGGGACAGGCAGAAGAGACCCAGTACTTC.

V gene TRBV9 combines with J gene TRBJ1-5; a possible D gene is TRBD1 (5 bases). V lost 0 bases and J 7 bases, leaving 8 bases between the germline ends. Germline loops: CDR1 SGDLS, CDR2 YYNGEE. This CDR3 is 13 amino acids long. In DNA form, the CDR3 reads TGTGCCAGCAGCGTAGCGGGGGTCCAGCCCCAGCATTTT. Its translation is CASSVAGVQPQHF.

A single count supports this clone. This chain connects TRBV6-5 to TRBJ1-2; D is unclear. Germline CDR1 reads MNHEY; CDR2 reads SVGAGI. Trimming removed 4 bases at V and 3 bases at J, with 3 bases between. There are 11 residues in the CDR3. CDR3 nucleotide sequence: TGTGCCAGCAGTTCATACTATGGCTACACCTTC. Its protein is CASSSYYGYTF.

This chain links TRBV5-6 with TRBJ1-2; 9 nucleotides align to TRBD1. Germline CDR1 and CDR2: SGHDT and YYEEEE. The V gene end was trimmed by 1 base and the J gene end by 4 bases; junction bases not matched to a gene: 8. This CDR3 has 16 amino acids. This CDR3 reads CASSLLGTGKIYGYTF. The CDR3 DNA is TGTGCCAGCAGCTTGCTGGGGACAGGGAAGATCTATGGCTACACCTTC.